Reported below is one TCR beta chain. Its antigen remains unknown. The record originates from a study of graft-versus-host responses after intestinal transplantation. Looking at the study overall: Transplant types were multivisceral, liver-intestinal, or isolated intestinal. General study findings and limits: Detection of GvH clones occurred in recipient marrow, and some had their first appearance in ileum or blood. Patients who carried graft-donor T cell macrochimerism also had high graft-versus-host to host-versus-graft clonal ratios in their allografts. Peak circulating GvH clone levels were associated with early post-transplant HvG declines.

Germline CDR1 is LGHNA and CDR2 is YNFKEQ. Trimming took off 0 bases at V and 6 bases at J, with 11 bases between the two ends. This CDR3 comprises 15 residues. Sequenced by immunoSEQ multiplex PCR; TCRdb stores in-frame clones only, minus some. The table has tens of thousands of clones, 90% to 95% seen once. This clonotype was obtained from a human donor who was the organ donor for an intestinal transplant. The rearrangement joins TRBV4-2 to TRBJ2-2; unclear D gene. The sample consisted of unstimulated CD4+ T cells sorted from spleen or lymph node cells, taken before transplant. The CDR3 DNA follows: TGTGCCAGCAGCCAAGACCTTGGATGGCCCGGGGAGCTGTTTTTT. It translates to CASSQDLGWPGELFF.